This T cell receptor (beta chain) was sequenced for a study of T cell responses to AZD1222 COVID-19 vaccine. Germline loops: CDR1 KGHDR, CDR2 SFDVKD. This CDR3 region has 14 residues. Trimming took off 2 bases at V and 6 bases at J, with 10 bases between the two ends. TCRdb keeps only in-frame clones here, not all; method: immunoSEQ multiplex PCR. The table has 120,000 to 150,000 clones, about nine tenths seen once. The sample here was peripheral blood, taken on day 0 of AZD1222 vaccination. The gene calls are TRBV24-1 and TRBJ2-1; unclear D gene. The TCR was taken from an adult in good health. As DNA, the CDR3 is TGTGCCACCAGTGATTCTCCCAGAACCAATGAGCAGTTCTTC. Translation: CATSDSPRTNEQFF.